The TCR beta chain under discussion was sequenced for a study of shared clonotypes between healthy human individuals. As regards this clone: Distinct nucleotide sequences in the sample also encode this CDR3.

The germline V gene has CDR1 SGHNT and CDR2 YENEEA. V lost 8 bases to trimming and J lost 4 bases; unmatched junction nucleotides: 3. This CDR3 is built from 13 residues. Method: immunoSEQ multiplex PCR; TCRdb's copy keeps in-frame clones and lacks some. Among a few million clones listed, 85% to 95% were seen once. This sequence joins TRBV11-3 and TRBJ2-7; 12 bases align to TRBD1. Sequencing used naive CD4+ T cells from PBMCs. The subset here: CD45RA+ positively selected. The origin of this receptor is a man younger than 35 in good health. Some clones in this sample may be carry-over from other donors' samples. The CDR3 DNA reads as TGTGCCAGCTCGGGACAGGGGGCTTACGAGCAGTACTTC. Translation: CASSGQGAYEQYF.